This is a list of T cell receptor beta chains from one sample in a study of control samples from healthy donors and cancer patients. TCRdb's table, derived via immunoSEQ multiplex PCR, lists solely in-frame clones and lacks some. The repertoire consists of about 120,000 clones, with about 93% occurring once and the leading ten covering approximately 2.5%. Sequencing used blood. The receptor set was obtained from a man aged 30 to 45 in good health. The CDR3 runs from the conserved cysteine through the conserved F or W. A D gene is named only where the DNA matches it firmly. A clone size is listed for some rows: how often the clone was seen (once, few, many), or a class if it is expanded.

clone_size j_call v_call d_call cdr3_aa cdr3_nt
- TRBJ1-1 TRBV18 TRBD1 CASSPSGDAGQEAFF TGTGCCAGCTCACCATCGGGGGATGCGGGACAGGAAGCTTTCTTT
- TRBJ1-6 TRBV19 TRBD1 CASSVGQGLNSPLHF TGTGCCAGTAGTGTGGGACAGGGCCTGAATTCACCCCTCCACTTT
- TRBJ2-3 TRBV5-1 - CASSPGTDTQYF TGCGCCAGCAGCCCAGGGACAGATACGCAGTATTTT
once TRBJ1-1 TRBV27 - CASSWGGNTEAFF TGTGCCAGCAGTTGGGGGGGGAACACTGAAGCTTTCTTT
- TRBJ1-4 TRBV5-6 - CASSLKQAPTNEKLFF TGTGCCAGCAGCCTGAAGCAGGCCCCAACTAATGAAAAACTGTTTTTT
once TRBJ2-4 TRBV5-6 - CASSRRAESIQYF TGTGCCAGCAGTCGGAGGGCGGAAAGCATTCAGTACTTC
- TRBJ2-5 TRBV7-6 - CASSPPGSPYQETQYF TGTGCCAGCAGCCCCCCGGGCAGCCCGTACCAAGAGACCCAGTACTTC
once TRBJ2-1 TRBV7-8 - CASSLLFSAGTYNEQFF TGTGCCAGCAGCTTGTTGTTTTCGGCGGGGACCTACAATGAGCAGTTCTTC
- TRBJ1-2 TRBV7-9 - CASTLGREGGYTF TGTGCCAGCACCCTTGGACGGGAGGGGGGCTACACCTTC
- TRBJ1-1 TRBV7-9 - CASSLGGSLIEAFF TGTGCCAGCAGCCTAGGGGGGTCCCTGATTGAAGCTTTCTTT
- TRBJ1-1 TRBV30 - CAWSRQMNTEAFF TGTGCCTGGAGTCGACAGATGAACACTGAAGCTTTCTTT
- TRBJ2-5 TRBV5-6 - CASSQRNQETQYF TGTGCCAGCAGCCAGAGGAACCAAGAGACCCAGTACTTC
- TRBJ1-1 TRBV19 - CASSGLLNTEAFF TGTGCCAGTTCGGGACTGCTGAACACTGAAGCTTTCTTT
- TRBJ2-1 TRBV19 - CASSIVAVPYNEQFF TGTGCCAGTAGTATAGTGGCCGTACCCTACAATGAGCAGTTCTTC
- TRBJ1-1 TRBV4-1 - CASSQDRLGDTEAFF TGCGCCAGCAGCCAAGACCGCCTAGGAGACACTGAAGCTTTCTTT
- TRBJ2-2 TRBV6-2/TRBV6-3 TRBD1 CASSYRRDRGFTANTGELFF TGTGCCAGCAGTTACCGCCGGGACAGGGGATTCACTGCGAACACCGGGGAGCTGTTTTTT
- TRBJ1-1 TRBV5-6 - CASSLGQANTEAFF TGTGCCAGCAGCTTGGGGCAAGCGAACACTGAAGCTTTCTTT
- TRBJ1-5 TRBV7-5 - CARRIDRDSNQPQHF TGTGCCAGAAGGATCGACAGAGATAGCAATCAGCCCCAGCATTTT
- TRBJ2-5 TRBV5-1 - CASSLGQQETQYF TGCGCCAGCAGCTTGGGACAGCAAGAGACCCAGTACTTC
- TRBJ1-2 TRBV28 - CASSPPALPNYGYTF TGTGCCAGCAGTCCCCCGGCCCTCCCTAACTATGGCTACACCTTC
- TRBJ1-1 TRBV4-1 TRBD1 CASSRQTGGASPPEAFF TGCGCCAGCAGCCGGCAGACAGGGGGCGCATCTCCGCCTGAAGCTTTCTTT
- TRBJ2-3 TRBV5-1 - CASSFGARDTQYF TGCGCCAGCAGCTTCGGGGCGAGGGATACGCAGTATTTT
- TRBJ1-5 TRBV30 TRBD1 CAWSLRDRGGNQPQHF TGTGCCTGGAGTTTGAGGGACAGGGGAGGCAATCAGCCCCAGCATTTT
- TRBJ2-2 TRBV6-4 - CASSETPGLYTGELFF TGTGCCAGCAGTGAAACCCCAGGGTTATACACCGGGGAGCTGTTTTTT
- TRBJ2-2 TRBV10-1 - CASTPRQGLLNTGELFF TGCGCCAGCACCCCTCGACAGGGACTCTTGAACACCGGGGAGCTGTTTTTT